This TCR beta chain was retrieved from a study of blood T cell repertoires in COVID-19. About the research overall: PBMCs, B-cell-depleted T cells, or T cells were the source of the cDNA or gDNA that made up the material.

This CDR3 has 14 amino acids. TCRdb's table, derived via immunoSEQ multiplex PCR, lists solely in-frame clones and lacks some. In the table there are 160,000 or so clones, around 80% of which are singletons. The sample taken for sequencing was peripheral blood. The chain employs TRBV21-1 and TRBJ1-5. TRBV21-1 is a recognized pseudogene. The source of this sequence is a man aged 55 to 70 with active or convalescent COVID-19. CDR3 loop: CASIYIDSNQPQHF. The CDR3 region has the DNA TGTGCCAGCATCTATATCGACTCCAATCAGCCCCAGCATTTT.